This record covers a single T cell receptor (beta chain). Its specificity is unknown. This specimen belongs to a study of shared clonotypes between healthy human individuals. Study results and limitations: At large depth, rarefaction still showed sorted-subset sequencing to be incomplete.

Trimming took 2 bases from V and 5 from J, leaving 7 bases between them. From germline, CDR1 is MNHNS and CDR2 SASEGT. The CDR3 is 13 residues long. Here immunoSEQ multiplex PCR was the method, and the copy in TCRdb shows in-frame clones only, minus some. In the table there are about 550,000 clones, less than 97% of which are singletons. CD45RO-negative, CCR7-selected cells formed the naive CD8 fraction, which excluded terminally differentiated effector memory CD45RA+ cells. Within Nashville, Tennessee resided all donors, each a Caucasian adult. The sequenced sample consisted of naive CD8+ T cells sorted from blood. V gene TRBV6-1 combines with J gene TRBJ2-1; no firm D call. This receptor was obtained from a woman in her twenties or thirties in good health. The CDR3 loop is CASSEFSDNEQFF. CDR3 nucleotide sequence: TGTGCCAGCAGTGAATTCAGCGACAATGAGCAGTTCTTC.